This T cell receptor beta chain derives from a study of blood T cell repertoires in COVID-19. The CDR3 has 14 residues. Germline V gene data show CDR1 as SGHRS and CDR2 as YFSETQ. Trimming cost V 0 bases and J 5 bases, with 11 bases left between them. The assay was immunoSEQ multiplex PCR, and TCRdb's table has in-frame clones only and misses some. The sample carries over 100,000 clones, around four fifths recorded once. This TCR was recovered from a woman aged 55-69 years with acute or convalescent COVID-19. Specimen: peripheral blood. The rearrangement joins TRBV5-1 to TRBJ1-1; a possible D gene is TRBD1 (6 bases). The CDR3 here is CASSLGQDGTEAFF. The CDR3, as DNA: TGCGCCAGCAGCTTGGGACAGGATGGGACTGAAGCTTTCTTT.